This T cell receptor (beta chain) was observed in a study of CD8+ T cells in alopecia areata. Study-level points and caveats: There were many expanded lesional clones persisting in scalp and blood during tofacitinib.

Investigators isolated RNA and reverse transcribed it into cDNA to act as the sequencing template. Generated by immunoSEQ multiplex PCR, the TCRdb table keeps only in-frame clones and is missing some. The sample contains 200,000 to 250,000 clones, less than 65% of which appear only once. Treatment described: oral pan-JAK inhibitor, 5-10 mg twice daily. In alopecia areata patients, both lesional scalp punch biopsies and peripheral blood were collected. V was pared by 1 base and J by 3 bases, with 7 bases between. This CDR3 comprises 13 residues. Germline assignment: CDR1 SEHNR and CDR2 FQNEAQ (reference sequence). Notes on this clone: Its antigen remains unknown. Other DNA sequences in this specimen translate into the identical CDR3.

The sequence came from a human donor with alopecia areata. The sequenced sample was CD4+ T cells sorted from blood, obtained at week 4, from a patient treated with tofacitinib. The gene calls are TRBV7-9 and TRBJ2-7, with a tentative D call TRBD1 (6 bases). CDR3: CASSLEGGYEQYF. The CDR3 coding sequence is TGTGCCAGCAGCTTAGAAGGGGGCTACGAGCAGTACTTC.